This paragraph reports one T cell receptor (beta chain). The data originate from a study of T cell repertoires in cytomegalovirus infection. For the study at large: An indication of both CMV infection and matching HLA type came from public TCR beta signatures.

The CDR3 runs to 16 residues. Germline V CDR1 and CDR2: MGHRA, YSYEKL. V lost 0 bases, J lost 0 bases, and 9 bases lay in between. TCRdb called the reads again in MiXCR, with one record for every CDR3 protein. Of roughly 630,000 distinct CDR3 sequences in the sample, around 24% were seen once. Sequencing input: CD8+ T cells from PBMCs. This receptor was identified in a human donor in good health (CMV status not recorded). Some clones in this sample may be carry-over from other donors' samples. This chain connects TRBV4-1 to TRBJ1-5, with D hard to call. The CDR3 DNA follows: TGCGCCAGCAGCCAAGATAGAATGTATAGCAATCAGCCCCAGCATTTT. It yields the protein CASSQDRMYSNQPQHF.